The rows below give T cell receptor beta chains drawn from one sample of a study of blood T cell repertoires in COVID-19. The assay was immunoSEQ multiplex PCR, and TCRdb's table has in-frame clones only and misses some. This sample yields 100,000 to 150,000 clones, of which almost 85% are seen a single time; roughly an eighth belongs to the top ten. The sequenced sample consisted of peripheral blood. These receptors originate from a woman younger than 45 who had recovered from COVID-19. The CDR3 runs from the conserved cysteine through the conserved F or W. Each record gives: V gene, J gene, D gene, clone size, CDR3 protein, CDR3 DNA. The D gene is left open where the match is weak. Not every row has a clone size; where given, it reads once, few, many or a size class.

>TRBV4-1|TRBJ1-1|NA|NA
CASSQDSDGGGAWRSRTKAFF
TGCGCCAGCAGCCAAGACAGCGATGGAGGGGGGGCATGGAGGAGTCGCACCAAAGCTTTCTTT
>TRBV5-5|TRBJ2-7|NA|NA
CASSFKTSYEQYF
TGTGCCAGCAGCTTTAAAACTTCCTACGAGCAGTACTTC
>TRBV18|TRBJ1-1|NA|NA
CASSPQGENTEAFF
TGTGCCAGCTCACCACAGGGAGAGAACACTGAAGCTTTCTTT
>TRBV5-8|TRBJ2-7|TRBD1|once
CASSLTGSLFGYEQYF
TGTGCCAGCAGCCTGACAGGGTCACTCTTCGGGTACGAGCAGTACTTC
>TRBV25-1|TRBJ2-1|NA|NA
CASSEAGPTYNEQFF
TGTGCCAGCAGTGAAGCAGGGCCCACCTACAATGAGCAGTTCTTC
>TRBV20-1|TRBJ1-2|TRBD1|NA
CSAPRGDGYTF
TGCAGTGCCCCCAGGGGGGATGGCTACACCTTC
>TRBV6-5|TRBJ1-3|NA|once
CASRQGSGNTIYF
TGTGCCAGCAGGCAGGGCTCTGGAAACACCATATATTTT
>TRBV19|TRBJ1-6|NA|once
CASNDDTQSSYNSPLHF
TGTGCCAGTAACGACGACACCCAGAGCTCCTATAATTCACCCCTCCACTTT
>TRBV10-1|TRBJ2-3|TRBD2|NA
CASSEMRGGPDTQYF
TGCGCCAGCAGTGAAATGCGGGGGGGACCAGATACGCAGTATTTT
>TRBV29-1|TRBJ1-2|TRBD1|NA
CSVVFYRGENGYTF
TGCAGCGTTGTTTTTTACAGGGGGGAAAATGGCTACACCTTC
>TRBV19|TRBJ2-1|TRBD2|few
CASRRLAVDEQFF
TGTGCCAGCAGGAGACTAGCGGTGGATGAGCAGTTCTTC
>TRBV7-3|TRBJ2-7|NA|NA
CASSLAQGGEQYF
TGTGCCAGCAGCTTAGCCCAGGGGGGCGAGCAGTACTTC